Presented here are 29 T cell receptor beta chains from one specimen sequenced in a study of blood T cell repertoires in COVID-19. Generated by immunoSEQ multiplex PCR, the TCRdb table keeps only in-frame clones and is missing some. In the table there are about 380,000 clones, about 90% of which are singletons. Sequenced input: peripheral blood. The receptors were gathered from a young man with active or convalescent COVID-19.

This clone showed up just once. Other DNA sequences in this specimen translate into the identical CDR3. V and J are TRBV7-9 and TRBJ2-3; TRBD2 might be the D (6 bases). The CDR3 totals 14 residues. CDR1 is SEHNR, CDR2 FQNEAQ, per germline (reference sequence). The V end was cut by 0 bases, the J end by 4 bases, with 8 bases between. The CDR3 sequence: CASSLAGGADTQYF. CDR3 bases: TGTGCCAGCAGCTTAGCGGGAGGAGCAGATACGCAGTATTTT.

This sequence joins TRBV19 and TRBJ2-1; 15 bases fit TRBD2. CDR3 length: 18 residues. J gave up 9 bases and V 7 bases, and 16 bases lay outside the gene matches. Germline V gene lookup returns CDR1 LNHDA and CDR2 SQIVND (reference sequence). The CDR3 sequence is CASTRGLAGGPIGREQFF. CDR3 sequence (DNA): TGTGCCAGTACTCGCGGACTAGCGGGAGGGCCGATTGGGCGTGAGCAGTTCTTC.

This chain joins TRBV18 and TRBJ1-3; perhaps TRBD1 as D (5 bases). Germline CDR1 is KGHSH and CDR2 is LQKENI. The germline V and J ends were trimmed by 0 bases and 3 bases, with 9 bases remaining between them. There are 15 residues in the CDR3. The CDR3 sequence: CASSPPTGGGNTIYF. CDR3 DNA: TGTGCCAGCTCACCACCAACGGGGGGTGGAAACACCATATATTTT.

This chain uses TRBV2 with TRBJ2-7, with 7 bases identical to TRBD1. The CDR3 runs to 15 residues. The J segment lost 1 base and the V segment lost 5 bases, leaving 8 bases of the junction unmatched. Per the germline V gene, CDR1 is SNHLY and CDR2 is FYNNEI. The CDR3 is CASSSKPGQSYEQYF. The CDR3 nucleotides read TGTGCCAGCAGTTCTAAACCGGGACAGTCCTACGAGCAGTACTTC.

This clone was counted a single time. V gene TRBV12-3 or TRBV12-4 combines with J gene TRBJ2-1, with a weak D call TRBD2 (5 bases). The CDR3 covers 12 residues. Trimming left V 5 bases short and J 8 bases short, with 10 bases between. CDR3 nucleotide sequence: TGTGCCAGCAGTCCCCGGCGGGATGAGCAGTTCTTC. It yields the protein CASSPRRDEQFF.

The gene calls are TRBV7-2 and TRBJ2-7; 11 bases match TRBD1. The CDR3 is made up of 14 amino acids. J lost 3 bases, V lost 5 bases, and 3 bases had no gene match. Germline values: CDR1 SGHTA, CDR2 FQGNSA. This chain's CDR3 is CASSPGTGGYEQYF. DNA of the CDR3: TGTGCCAGCAGCCCCGGGACAGGGGGCTACGAGCAGTACTTC. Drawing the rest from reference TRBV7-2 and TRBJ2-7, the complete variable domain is GAGVSQSPSNKVTEKGKDVELRCDPISGHTALYWYRQSLGQGLEFLIYFQGNSAPDKSGLPSDRFSAERTGGSVSTLTIQRTQQEDSAVYLCASSPGTGGYEQYFGPGTRLTVT.

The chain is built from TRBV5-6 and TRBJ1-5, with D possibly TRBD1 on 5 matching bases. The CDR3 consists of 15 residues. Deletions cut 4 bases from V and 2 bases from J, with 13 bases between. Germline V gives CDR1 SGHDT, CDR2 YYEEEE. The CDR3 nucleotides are TGTGCCAGCAGCCGCTTAAGGGGCGGCAATCAGCCCCAGCATTTT. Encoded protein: CASSRLRGGNQPQHF.

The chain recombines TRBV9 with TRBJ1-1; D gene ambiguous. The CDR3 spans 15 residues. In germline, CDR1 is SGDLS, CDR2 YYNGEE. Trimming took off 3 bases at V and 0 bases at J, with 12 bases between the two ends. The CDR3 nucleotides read TGTGCCAGCAGCGCAACCGAGAGGGTGAACACTGAAGCTTTCTTT. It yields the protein CASSATERVNTEAFF.

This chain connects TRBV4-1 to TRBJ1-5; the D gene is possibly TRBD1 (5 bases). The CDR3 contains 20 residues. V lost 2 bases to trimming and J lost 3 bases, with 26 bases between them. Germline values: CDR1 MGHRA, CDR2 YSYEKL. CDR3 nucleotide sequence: TGCGCCAGCAGCCAAATCGACCCAGTTTTACAGGCGAATAACAATCAGCCCCAGCATTTT. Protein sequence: CASSQIDPVLQANNNQPQHF.

CDR3 amino acids: CASSQDSWTSGRRFTDTQYF. CDR3 DNA sequence: TGTGCCAGCAGCCAAGACTCGTGGACTAGCGGGAGACGATTCACAGATACGCAGTATTTT. This chain uses TRBV4-2 with TRBJ2-3; TRBD2 matches at 13 bases. Unmatched junction bases numbered 11, after V lost 0 bases and J lost 2 bases. The CDR3 consists of 20 residues. CDR1 is LGHNA and CDR2 is YNFKEQ in the germline V gene.

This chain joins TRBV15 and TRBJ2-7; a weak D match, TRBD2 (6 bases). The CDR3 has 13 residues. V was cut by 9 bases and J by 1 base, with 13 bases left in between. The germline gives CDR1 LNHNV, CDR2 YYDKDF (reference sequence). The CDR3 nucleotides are TGTGCCACTGGACGGGACTCTTCCTACGAGCAGTACTTC. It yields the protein CATGRDSSYEQYF.

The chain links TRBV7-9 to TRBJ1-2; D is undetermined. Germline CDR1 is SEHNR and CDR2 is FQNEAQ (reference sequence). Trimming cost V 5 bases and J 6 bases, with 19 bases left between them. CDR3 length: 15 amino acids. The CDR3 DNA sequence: TGTGCCAGCAGCGACCCCGAGGGCGAAGTAAATGGCTACACCTTC. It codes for CASSDPEGEVNGYTF.

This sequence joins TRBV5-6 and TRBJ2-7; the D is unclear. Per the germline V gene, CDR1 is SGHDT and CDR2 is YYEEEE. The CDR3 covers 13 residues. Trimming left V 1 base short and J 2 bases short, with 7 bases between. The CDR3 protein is CASSLLAAYEQYF. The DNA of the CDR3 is TGTGCCAGCAGCTTGCTTGCAGCCTACGAGCAGTACTTC. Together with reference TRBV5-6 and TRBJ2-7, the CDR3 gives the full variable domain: DAGVTQSPTHLIKTRGQQVTLRCSPKSGHDTVSWYQQALGQGPQFIFQYYEEEERQRGNFPDRFSGHQFPNYSSELNVNALLLGDSALYLCASSLLAAYEQYFGPGTRLTVT.

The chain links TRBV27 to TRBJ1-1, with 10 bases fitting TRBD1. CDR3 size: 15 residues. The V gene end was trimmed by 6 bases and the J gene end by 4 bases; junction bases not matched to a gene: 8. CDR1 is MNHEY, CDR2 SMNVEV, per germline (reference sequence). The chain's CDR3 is CASRRQGARSTEAFF. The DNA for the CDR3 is TGTGCCAGCAGGCGACAGGGGGCACGGAGCACTGAAGCTTTCTTT.

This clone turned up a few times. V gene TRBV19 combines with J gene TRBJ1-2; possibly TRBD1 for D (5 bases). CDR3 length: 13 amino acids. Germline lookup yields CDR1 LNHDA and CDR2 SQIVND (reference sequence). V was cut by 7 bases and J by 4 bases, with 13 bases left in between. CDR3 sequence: CASTPDKIYGYTF. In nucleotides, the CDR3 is TGTGCCAGTACCCCGGACAAGATCTATGGCTACACCTTC.

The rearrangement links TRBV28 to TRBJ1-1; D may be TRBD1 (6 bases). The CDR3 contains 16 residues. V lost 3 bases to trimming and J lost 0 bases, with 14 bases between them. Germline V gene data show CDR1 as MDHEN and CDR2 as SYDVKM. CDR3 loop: CASSFAQGSMNTEAFF. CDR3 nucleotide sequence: TGTGCCAGCAGTTTCGCACAGGGAAGCATGAACACTGAAGCTTTCTTT.

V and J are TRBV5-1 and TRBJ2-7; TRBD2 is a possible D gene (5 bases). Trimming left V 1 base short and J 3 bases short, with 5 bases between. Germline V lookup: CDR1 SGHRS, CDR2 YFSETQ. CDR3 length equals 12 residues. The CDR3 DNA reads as TGCGCCAGCAGCTTGCGGGGCTACGAGCAGTACTTC. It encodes CASSLRGYEQYF.

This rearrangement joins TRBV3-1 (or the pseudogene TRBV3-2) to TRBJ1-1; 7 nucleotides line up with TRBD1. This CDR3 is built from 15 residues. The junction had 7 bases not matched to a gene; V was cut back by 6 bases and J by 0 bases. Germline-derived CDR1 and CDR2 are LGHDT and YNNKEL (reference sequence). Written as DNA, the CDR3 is TGTGCCAGCAGAGCCTCGACAGGGATGAACACTGAAGCTTTCTTT. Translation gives CASRASTGMNTEAFF.

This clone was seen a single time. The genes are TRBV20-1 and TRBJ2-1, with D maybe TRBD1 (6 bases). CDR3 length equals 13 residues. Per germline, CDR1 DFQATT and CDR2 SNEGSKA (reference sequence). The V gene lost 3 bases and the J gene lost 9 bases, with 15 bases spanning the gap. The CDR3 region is CSASDTGQGEQFF. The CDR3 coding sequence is TGCAGTGCTAGTGATACAGGGCAAGGTGAGCAGTTCTTC.

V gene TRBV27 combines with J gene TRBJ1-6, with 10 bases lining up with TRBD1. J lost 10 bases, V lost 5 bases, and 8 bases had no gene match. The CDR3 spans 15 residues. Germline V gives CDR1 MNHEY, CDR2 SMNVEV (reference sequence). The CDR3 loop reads CASSGTGQGRSPLHF. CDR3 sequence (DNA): TGTGCCAGCAGTGGGACGGGACAGGGGAGGTCACCCCTCCACTTT.

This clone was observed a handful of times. The CDR3 nucleotides read TGTGCCAGCAGGGGAGCTACTAGCGGGAGAACCTACGAGCAGTACTTC. Encoded protein: CASRGATSGRTYEQYF. The rearrangement links TRBV27 to TRBJ2-7; 11 bases line up with TRBD2. CDR1 MNHEY and CDR2 SMNVEV come from the germline V gene (reference sequence). Germline trimming cut 6 bases from V and 2 bases from J; bases unmatched to any gene: 9. There are 16 residues in the CDR3.

CDR3 sequence (DNA): TGCGCCAGCAGTGTATACAGGGGGAGTTCCTACAATGAGCAGTTCTTC. This encodes CASSVYRGSSYNEQFF. The J gene is TRBJ2-1, the V gene TRBV5-1, with TRBD1 matching 8 bases. V shed 5 bases, J shed 1 base, and the junction held 8 bases outside the gene matches. The CDR3 runs to 16 residues. CDR1 and CDR2 from the germline V gene are SGHRS and YFSETQ.

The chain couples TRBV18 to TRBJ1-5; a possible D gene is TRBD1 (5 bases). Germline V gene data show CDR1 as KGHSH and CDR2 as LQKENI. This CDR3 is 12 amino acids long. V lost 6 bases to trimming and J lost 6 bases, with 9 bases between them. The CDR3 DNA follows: TGTGCCAGCTCGGCCGGGGGTCAGCCCCAGCATTTT. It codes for CASSAGGQPQHF.

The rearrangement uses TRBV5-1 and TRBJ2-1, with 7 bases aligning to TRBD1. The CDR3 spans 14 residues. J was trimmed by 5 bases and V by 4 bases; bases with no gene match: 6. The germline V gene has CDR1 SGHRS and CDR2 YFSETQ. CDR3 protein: CASSLGQVDNEQFF. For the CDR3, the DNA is TGCGCCAGCAGCCTTGGACAGGTGGACAATGAGCAGTTCTTC.

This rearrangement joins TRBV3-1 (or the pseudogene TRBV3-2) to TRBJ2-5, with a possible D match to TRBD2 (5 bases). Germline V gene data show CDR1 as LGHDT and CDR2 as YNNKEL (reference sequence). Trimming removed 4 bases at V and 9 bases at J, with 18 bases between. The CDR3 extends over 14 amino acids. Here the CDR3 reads CASSPLVGRRAQYF. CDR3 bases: TGTGCCAGCAGCCCATTAGTAGGGAGACGGGCCCAGTACTTC.

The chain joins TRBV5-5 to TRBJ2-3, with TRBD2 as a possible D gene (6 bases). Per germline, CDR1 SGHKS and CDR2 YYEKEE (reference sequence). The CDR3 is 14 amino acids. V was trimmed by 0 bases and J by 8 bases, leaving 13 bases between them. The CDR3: CASSLVAATATQYF. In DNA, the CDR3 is TGTGCCAGCAGCTTGGTAGCGGCTACGGCTACGCAGTATTTT.

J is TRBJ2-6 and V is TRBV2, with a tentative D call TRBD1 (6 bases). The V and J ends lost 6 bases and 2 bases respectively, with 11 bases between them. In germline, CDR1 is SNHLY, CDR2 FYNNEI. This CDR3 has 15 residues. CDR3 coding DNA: TGTGCCAGCAGAACACGGACAGCTGGGGCCAACGTCCTGACTTTC. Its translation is CASRTRTAGANVLTF.

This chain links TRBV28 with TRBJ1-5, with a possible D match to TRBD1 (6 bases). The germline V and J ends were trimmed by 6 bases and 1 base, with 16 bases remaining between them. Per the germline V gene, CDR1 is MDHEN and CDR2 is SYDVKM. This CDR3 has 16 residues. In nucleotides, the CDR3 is TGTGCCAGCAGCATTCAGGGGTCCGGGAGCAATCAGCCCCAGCATTTT. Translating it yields CASSIQGSGSNQPQHF.

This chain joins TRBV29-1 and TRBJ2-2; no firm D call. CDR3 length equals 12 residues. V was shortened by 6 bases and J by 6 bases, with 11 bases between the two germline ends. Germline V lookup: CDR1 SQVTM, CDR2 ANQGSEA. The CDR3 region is CSVRFRAGELFF. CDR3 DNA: TGCAGCGTCCGGTTTCGTGCCGGGGAGCTGTTTTTT.